This T cell receptor beta chain was retrieved from a study of blood T cell repertoires in COVID-19. Study at large: From T cells, B-cell-depleted T cells, or PBMCs came the material, which was cDNA or gDNA.

V lost 0 bases to trimming and J lost 1 base, with 6 bases between them. Per germline, CDR1 LGHDT and CDR2 YNNKEL (reference sequence). The CDR3 contains 14 residues. Libraries were prepared by immunoSEQ multiplex PCR; TCRdb keeps only in-frame clonotypes and omits some of them. The sample consists of about 240,000 clones, about four fifths of them appearing once. The source material was peripheral blood. The chain employs TRBV3-1 (or the pseudogene TRBV3-2) and TRBJ1-1; D ambiguous. The clonotype was recovered from a woman older than 75 with acute or convalescent COVID-19. CDR3 sequence reads: CASSQDIRNTEAFF. For the CDR3, the DNA is TGTGCCAGCAGCCAAGATATCAGGAACACTGAAGCTTTCTTT.